These 10 T cell receptor beta chains came from one sample sequenced in a study of human T cells and chemical hapten exposure. TCRdb reprocessed the RACE reads via MiXCR and lists one record per CDR3 protein. This table holds about 270,000 distinct CDR3 sequences, over 7.5% found once. The time point is: pre-sensitization, week 0. Treatment noted: therapeutic diphenylcyclopropenone sensitization with weekly scalp DPC. Material: whole blood, obtained in connection with sensitization to the hapten diphenylcyclopropenone (DPC). The receptors derive from a man aged 18-30 years with alopecia areata. Some clones in this sample may be carry-over from other donors' samples.

This clonotype was found many times. The V and J genes are TRBV9 and TRBJ1-4; D remains ambiguous. The CDR3 runs 14 residues. V was clipped by 4 bases and J by 0 bases, with 7 bases between them. The germline V gene has CDR1 SGDLS and CDR2 YYNGEE. The CDR3 region is CASSSGATNEKLFF. In nucleotides, the CDR3 is TGTGCCAGCAGCTCGGGAGCAACTAATGAAAAACTGTTTTTT.

This clonotype was counted only a few times. The chain is built from TRBV28 and TRBJ2-7, with D possibly being TRBD2 (7 bases). The germline V gene encodes CDR1 MDHEN and CDR2 SYDVKM. This CDR3 is built from 13 residues. V lost 4 bases, J lost 6 bases, and 13 bases lay in between. The CDR3 DNA reads TGTGCCAGCAGTTACCACGGGGGGCCCGAGCAGTACTTC. This gives the protein CASSYHGGPEQYF.

This clonotype was counted at least ten times. The rearrangement uses TRBV7-2 and TRBJ2-1; no clear D gene. The germline V gene encodes CDR1 SGHTA and CDR2 FQGNSA. The V end was cut by 1 base, the J end by 8 bases, with 6 bases between. The CDR3 totals 12 residues. CDR3 loop: CASSLVEDEQFF. In nucleotides, the CDR3 is TGTGCCAGCAGCTTAGTTGAGGATGAGCAGTTCTTC.

V is TRBV5-1 and J is TRBJ1-4; the match to TRBD1 covers 8 bases. This CDR3 has 15 amino acids. CDR1 is SGHRS, CDR2 YFSETQ, per germline. The V and J ends lost 0 bases and 8 bases, in that order; junction bases with no gene match: 6. For the CDR3, the DNA is TGCGCCAGCAGCTTGGGACAGGGGAGGCTCGAAAAACTGTTTTTT. Protein: CASSLGQGRLEKLFF.

The sample holds many counts of this clonotype. The chain uses TRBV28 and TRBJ2-7; D gene unclear. This CDR3 region has 13 residues. Germline assignment: CDR1 MDHEN and CDR2 SYDVKM. V was shortened by 2 bases and J by 5 bases, with 10 bases between the two germline ends. CDR3 nucleotides: TGTGCCAGCAGTTTACGTGGGCAGGACGAGCAGTACGTC. It codes for CASSLRGQDEQYV.

The chain uses TRBV7-3 and TRBJ1-1; D is perhaps TRBD1 (5 bases). V was cut by 0 bases and J by 10 bases, with 12 bases left in between. The CDR3 is 13 amino acids. The V gene's germline CDR1 is SGHTA and CDR2 FQGTGA. The CDR3 sequence: CASSLTGVVAAFF. The CDR3 coding sequence is TGTGCCAGCAGCTTAACGGGGGTCGTAGCAGCTTTCTTT.

The genes are TRBV27 and TRBJ1-2, with D possibly being TRBD1 (5 bases). The length of the CDR3 is 14 residues. CDR1 is MNHEY and CDR2 is SMNVEV in the germline V gene (reference sequence). The V end was cut by 6 bases, the J end by 2 bases, with 13 bases between. This chain's CDR3 is CASRTLGANYGYTF. The CDR3 nucleotides read TGTGCCAGCAGGACCCTCGGGGCCAACTATGGCTACACCTTC.

This clonotype was picked up many times. V gene TRBV20-1 combines with J gene TRBJ1-5; D not resolved. The V and J ends lost 4 bases and 4 bases respectively, with 8 bases between them. The CDR3 loop spans 12 amino acids. The germline CDR1 and CDR2 sequences are DFQATT and SNEGSKA (reference sequence). The chain's CDR3 is CSAKNRNQPQHF. CDR3 DNA sequence: TGCAGTGCTAAAAACCGGAATCAGCCCCAGCATTTT.

In its sample, this clonotype was seen many times. The CDR3 DNA reads as TGCGCCAGCAGCCAAGATTGGGTAGCCACAGATACGCAGTATTTT. Amino acids: CASSQDWVATDTQYF. The chain employs TRBV4-3 and TRBJ2-3, with unresolved D. This CDR3 comprises 15 residues. Germline V gives CDR1 LGHNA, CDR2 YSLEER. The V and J ends lost 0 bases and 2 bases respectively, with 9 bases between them.

This clonotype was counted ten times or more. V gene TRBV11-1 combines with J gene TRBJ2-3, with D unclear. The germline CDR1 and CDR2 sequences are SGHAT and FQDESV (reference sequence). The V and J ends lost 5 bases and 10 bases respectively, with 10 bases between them. CDR3 length equals 11 residues. CDR3 bases: TGTGCCAGCAGCGGAACCTCAGCGCAGTATTTT. Protein: CASSGTSAQYF.